The clone carrying this T cell receptor (beta chain) was seen a single time. The study ran the assay at deep level. TCRdb keeps only in-frame clones here, not all; method: immunoSEQ multiplex PCR. The repertoire holds approximately 1.4 million clones, with 95% to 99% as singletons. This specimen belongs to a study of shared clonotypes between healthy human individuals. About the study: There were three CD4 naive, three CD4 memory, two CD8 naive and one CD8 memory plates per donor.

The CDR3 has 15 residues. Looked up from germline, CDR1 is MNHNY and CDR2 is SVGAGI (reference sequence). Trimming at V came to 6 bases and at J to 8 bases, leaving 11 bases not matched to a gene. This receptor was taken from a young man in good health. The specimen sequenced was naive CD4+ T cells sorted from blood. The subset denotes: CD45RA+ positively selected. The chain combines TRBV6-6 with TRBJ2-2; 8 nucleotides match TRBD1. The CDR3 DNA is TGTGCCAGCAGCGAATTTACAGGGGGGAAGGGGGAGCTGTTTTTT. It translates to CASSEFTGGKGELFF.